This passage covers 8 T cell receptor beta chains from one sample sequenced in a study of blood T cells in healthy people across ages. With a J-beta primer mix and a sample-barcoded 5' primer, a second PCR ran roughly 7 to 11 cycles. TCRdb ran MiXCR on the 5' RACE reads and lists one entry per CDR3 protein. The data contain about 650,000 distinct CDR3 sequences, over 40% of them singletons. Sequencing was done on a sample of blood. Receptors were obtained from a woman aged 80 or older in good health.

This chain links TRBV28 with TRBJ2-3; 10 bases are shared with TRBD1. V trimming: 3 bases; J trimming: 3 bases; junction bases outside the gene matches: 9. Germline lookup yields CDR1 MDHEN and CDR2 SYDVKM. CDR3 length: 17 amino acids. CDR3 sequence (DNA): TGTGCCAGCAGTTTCCTTGACAGGGGGCTTTTGACAGATACGCAGTATTTT. It codes for CASSFLDRGLLTDTQYF.

This clonotype was recorded many times. The chain carries TRBV5-1 and TRBJ1-1; D is undetermined. The germline V gene has CDR1 SGHRS and CDR2 YFSETQ. Trimming cost V 2 bases and J 10 bases, with 15 bases left between them. This CDR3 is built from 13 residues. The CDR3 coding sequence is TGCGCCAGCAGCTTCTCGGCCGAGGAGAGAGCTTTCTTT. It encodes CASSFSAEERAFF.

The chain links TRBV3-1 to TRBJ2-1; TRBD1 matches 8 bases. CDR1 and CDR2 (germline): LGHDT, YNNKEL (reference sequence). The length of the CDR3 is 17 residues. V dropped 6 bases and J dropped 0; count of bases not matched to a gene: 10. CDR3 DNA: TGTGCCAGCAGAGATAAGGACAGGGCCATCTCCTACAATGAGCAGTTCTTC. Encoded protein: CASRDKDRAISYNEQFF.

The rearrangement joins TRBV4-2 to TRBJ1-6, with unresolved D. Trimming pared 0 bases from V and 7 bases from J, leaving 13 bases between. Germline-derived CDR1 and CDR2 are LGHNA and YNFKEQ. This CDR3 is built from 16 residues. The CDR3 region has the DNA TGTGCCAGCAGCCAAGATCCCATAATGGCAAATTCACCCCTCCACTTT. This codes for CASSQDPIMANSPLHF.

CDR3 sequence (DNA): TGTGCCAGCAGAGCGGAACCGGGGTACTATGGCTACACCTTC. It translates to CASRAEPGYYGYTF. The genes are TRBV6-5 and TRBJ1-2; D is ambiguous. V was pared by 6 bases and J by 3 bases, with 14 bases between. This CDR3 is 14 amino acids long. Germline assignment: CDR1 MNHEY and CDR2 SVGAGI.

This rearrangement joins TRBV25-1 to TRBJ2-1; 10 bases map to TRBD2. V lost 8 bases and J lost 6; bases outside the gene matches: 10. The CDR3 covers 15 residues. Per the germline V gene, CDR1 is MGHDK and CDR2 is SYGVNS. CDR3 sequence: CASDPSGRLANEQFF. The CDR3 nucleotides are TGTGCCAGCGACCCTAGCGGGAGACTCGCCAATGAGCAGTTCTTC.

With regard to this clonotype: A much larger clonotype is one base distant, so this may be a read error. The rearrangement uses TRBV28 and TRBJ2-7, with TRBD1 identical over 7 bases. The J segment lost 5 bases and the V segment lost 4 bases, leaving 8 bases of the junction unmatched. CDR1 is MDHEN, CDR2 SYDVKM, per germline. The CDR3 contains 14 residues. CDR3 DNA: TGTGCCAGCAGTTCGCAACCGACAGGGCACGAGCAGTACGTC. It encodes CASSSQPTGHEQYV.

This clonotype was detected a few times. The V call is TRBV6-1, the J call TRBJ1-4; TRBD1 is a possible D gene (5 bases). The germline V and J ends were trimmed by 3 bases and 0 bases, with 8 bases remaining between them. This CDR3 comprises 15 residues. The V gene's germline CDR1 is MNHNS and CDR2 SASEGT. The CDR3 coding sequence is TGTGCCAGCAGTGAGGTACAGGCAACTAATGAAAAACTGTTTTTT. Protein product: CASSEVQATNEKLFF.